This TCR beta chain was observed in a study of T-cell reconstitution after alpha-beta-depleted transplantation in children. Unique molecular identifiers were used in preparing the TCRbeta library. TCRdb independently ran MiXCR on the PCR reads; one entry per CDR3 protein. The sample includes approximately 250,000 distinct CDR3 sequences, roughly 26% of them seen just once. V shed 6 bases and J shed 8 bases, with 10 bases lying between them. The germline CDR1 and CDR2 sequences are DFQATT and SNEGSKA (reference sequence). CDR3 size: 11 residues. The receptor comes from a girl aged 2-10 years with Fanconi anemia, due to receive a stem cell transplant. The chain uses TRBV20-1 and TRBJ2-2, with no clear D. This material consisted of PBMCs, taken before TCRalphabeta/CD19-depleted stem cell transplant. The CDR3, as DNA: TGCAGTGCGCCCCTCGGGGGGGAGCTGTTTTTT. This translates into CSAPLGGELFF.